This T cell receptor beta chain was captured by sequencing in a study of cytomegalovirus exposure and HLA in healthy donors. Primers: 60 Vbeta forward and 13 Jbeta reverse. The repertoire was sequenced with immunoSEQ multiplex PCR; TCRdb's copy has only in-frame clones and lacks some. The sample holds about 150,000 clones; roughly 77% are singletons and the top ten take about 8.3%. There are 16 residues in the CDR3. Germline V lookup: CDR1 LNHNV, CDR2 YYDKDF (reference sequence). The V and J ends lost 4 bases and 1 base respectively, with 16 bases between them. This receptor was taken from a man aged 25-45 years in good health and CMV-seropositive. Specimen: PBMCs. V gene TRBV15 combines with J gene TRBJ1-1; a weak D match, TRBD1 (6 bases). The CDR3, as DNA: TGTGCCACCAGCACTGTTGGGGGGGGGCAGAACACTGAAGCTTTCTTT. It codes for CATSTVGGGQNTEAFF.